This TCR beta chain is drawn from a study of CD8 T cells in ankylosing spondylitis. This CDR3 has 12 amino acids. V lost 3 bases and J 7 bases, leaving 9 bases between the germline ends. Germline V lookup: CDR1 MNHNY, CDR2 SVGAGI (reference sequence). TCRdb reprocessed the 5' RACE reads with MiXCR, giving one entry per CDR3 protein. Among roughly 200,000 distinct CDR3 sequences, approximately 24% were seen once, and the ten largest hold more than 6.5%. The material sequenced was blood, either unsorted or a sorted T cell fraction (not recorded which). This clonotype originated in a male donor with ankylosing spondylitis or in good health (not recorded which). The chain uses TRBV6-6 and TRBJ1-2; possibly TRBD1 for D (5 bases). CDR3 sequence reads: CASSYQGPGYTF. Here the CDR3 DNA reads TGTGCCAGCAGTTATCAGGGCCCTGGCTACACCTTC.